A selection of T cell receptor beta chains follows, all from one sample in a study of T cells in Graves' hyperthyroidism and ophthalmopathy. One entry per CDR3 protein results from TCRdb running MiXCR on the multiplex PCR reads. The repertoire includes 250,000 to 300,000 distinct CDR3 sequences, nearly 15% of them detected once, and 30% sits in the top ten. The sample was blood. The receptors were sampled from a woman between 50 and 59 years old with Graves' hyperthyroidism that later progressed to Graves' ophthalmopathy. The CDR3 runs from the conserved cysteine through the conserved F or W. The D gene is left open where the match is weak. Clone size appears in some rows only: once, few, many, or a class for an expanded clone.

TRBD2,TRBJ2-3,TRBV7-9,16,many,CASSRPGLAATDTQYF,TGTGCCAGCAGCCGGCCGGGACTAGCAGCCACAGATACGCAGTATTTT
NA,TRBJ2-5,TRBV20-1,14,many,CSARPGQYQETQYF,TGCAGTGCCAGGCCGGGACAATACCAAGAGACCCAGTACTTC
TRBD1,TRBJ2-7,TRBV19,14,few,CASSLGQPVREQYF,TGTGCCAGTAGTTTGGGACAGCCGGTGAGGGAGCAGTACTTC
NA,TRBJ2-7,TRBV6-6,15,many,CASSYSTGSSYEQYF,TGTGCCAGCAGTTACTCGACCGGGAGCTCCTACGAGCAGTACTTC
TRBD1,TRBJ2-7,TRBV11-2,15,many,CASSSGPGQVYEQYF,TGTGCCAGCAGCTCCGGACCGGGACAGGTCTACGAGCAGTACTTC
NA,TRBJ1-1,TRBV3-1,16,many,CASSLRGPEGNTEAFF,TGTGCCAGCAGCCTCAGGGGTCCCGAGGGGAACACTGAAGCTTTCTTT
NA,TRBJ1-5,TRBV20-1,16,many,CSAIRHGRYSNQPQHF,TGCAGTGCTATTCGACACGGCCGTTATAGCAATCAGCCCCAGCATTTT
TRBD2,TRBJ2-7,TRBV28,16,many,CASSLYRGASGNEQYF,TGTGCCAGCAGTTTATACCGGGGGGCTAGCGGGAACGAGCAGTACTTC
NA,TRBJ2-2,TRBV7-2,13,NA,CASSLLSGGELFF,TGTGCCAGCAGTTTGCTCAGCGGCGGGGAGCTGTTTTTT
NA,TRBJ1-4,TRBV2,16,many,CASSVNQPGLNEKLFF,TGTGCCAGCAGTGTTAACCAGCCAGGACTAAATGAAAAACTGTTTTTT
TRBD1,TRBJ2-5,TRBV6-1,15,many,CASTSGTVGQETQYF,TGTGCCAGCACGTCAGGGACAGTCGGACAAGAGACCCAGTACTTC
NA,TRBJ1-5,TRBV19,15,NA,CASSIPDRWDQPQHF,TGTGCCAGTAGTATACCAGACAGGTGGGATCAGCCCCAGCATTTT
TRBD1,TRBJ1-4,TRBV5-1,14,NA,CASSQGARDEKLFF,TGCGCCAGCAGCCAGGGGGCGCGGGATGAAAAACTGTTTTTT
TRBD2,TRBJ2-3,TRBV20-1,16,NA,CSARDPAGVGPDTQYF,TGCAGTGCTAGAGATCCAGCGGGAGTGGGGCCAGATACGCAGTATTTT
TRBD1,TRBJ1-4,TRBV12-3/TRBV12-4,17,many,CASSSTGQGAVNEKLFF,TGTGCCAGCAGTTCCACGGGACAGGGAGCCGTAAATGAAAAACTGTTTTTT
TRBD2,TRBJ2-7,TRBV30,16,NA,CAWSGGETSGYYEQYF,TGTGCCTGGAGTGGGGGGGAGACTAGCGGTTACTACGAGCAGTACTTC
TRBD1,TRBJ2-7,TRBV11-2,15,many,CASSQTTGVAYEQYF,TGTGCCAGCAGCCAAACGACAGGGGTCGCCTACGAGCAGTACTTC
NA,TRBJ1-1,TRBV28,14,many,CASSPRVSSTEAFF,TGTGCCAGCAGTCCCAGAGTCTCGAGCACTGAAGCTTTCTTT
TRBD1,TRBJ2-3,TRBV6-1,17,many,CASSSLRTGGSTDTQYF,TGTGCCAGCAGTTCCCTCCGGACAGGGGGAAGCACAGATACGCAGTATTTT
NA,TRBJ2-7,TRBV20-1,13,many,CSARDGRSNEQYF,TGCAGTGCTAGGGACGGACGTTCCAACGAGCAGTACTTC
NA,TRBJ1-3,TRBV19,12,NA,CASSVPGNTIYF,TGTGCCAGTAGTGTTCCTGGAAACACCATATATTTT
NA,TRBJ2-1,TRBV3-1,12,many,CASSPKNDEQFF,TGTGCCAGCAGCCCCAAGAACGATGAGCAGTTCTTC
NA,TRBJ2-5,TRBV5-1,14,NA,CASTPGGPEETQYF,TGCGCCAGCACCCCCGGGGGGCCCGAGGAGACCCAGTACTTC
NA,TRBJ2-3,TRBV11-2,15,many,CASSLVAGITDTQYF,TGTGCCAGCAGCTTAGTCGCAGGGATCACAGATACGCAGTATTTT
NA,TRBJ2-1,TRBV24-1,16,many,CATSDSYRSSYNEQFF,TGTGCCACCAGTGATTCATACAGAAGCTCCTACAATGAGCAGTTCTTC
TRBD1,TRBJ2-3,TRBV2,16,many,CASSPPWVQGADTQYF,TGTGCCAGCAGTCCTCCCTGGGTTCAGGGGGCAGATACGCAGTATTTT
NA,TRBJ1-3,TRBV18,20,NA,CASSPLRLYPGQTSGNTIYF,TGTGCCAGCTCACCACTTCGGCTATACCCCGGACAGACCTCTGGAAACACCATATATTTT
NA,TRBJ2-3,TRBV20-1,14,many,CSARDYISTDTQYF,TGCAGTGCTAGAGATTATATTTCCACGGATACGCAGTATTTT
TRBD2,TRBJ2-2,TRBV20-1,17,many,CSARDPTSGFNTGELFF,TGCAGTGCTAGAGATCCGACTAGCGGGTTCAACACCGGGGAGCTGTTTTTT
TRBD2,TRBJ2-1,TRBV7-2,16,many,CASSLVGTSGRIEQFF,TGTGCCAGCAGCTTAGTAGGGACTAGCGGGAGGATTGAGCAGTTCTTC
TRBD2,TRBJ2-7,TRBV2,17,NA,CASSEGLAGADSYEQYF,TGTGCCAGCAGTGAAGGACTAGCGGGGGCGGATTCCTACGAGCAGTACTTC
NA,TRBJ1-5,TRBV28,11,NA,CASSWNQPQHF,TGTGCCAGCAGCTGGAACCAGCCCCAGCATTTT
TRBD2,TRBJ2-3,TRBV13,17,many,CASSLGSWASGLDTQYF,TGTGCCAGCAGCTTAGGCTCTTGGGCTAGCGGGTTAGATACGCAGTATTTT
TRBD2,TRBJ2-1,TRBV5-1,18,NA,CASSFAGLAGGPQNEQFF,TGCGCCAGCAGCTTTGCCGGACTAGCGGGAGGGCCGCAGAATGAGCAGTTCTTC
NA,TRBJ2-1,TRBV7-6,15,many,CASSLAISSYNEQFF,TGTGCCAGCAGCTTAGCCATCAGCTCCTACAATGAGCAGTTCTTC
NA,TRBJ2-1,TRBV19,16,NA,CASSGALGWPYNEQFF,TGTGCCAGTTCCGGAGCCCTAGGTTGGCCCTACAATGAGCAGTTCTTC
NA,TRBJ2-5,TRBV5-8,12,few,CASSLFWETQYF,TGTGCCAGCAGCTTGTTCTGGGAGACCCAGTACTTC
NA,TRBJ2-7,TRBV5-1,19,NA,CASSQNPPSPGAYSYEQYF,TGCGCCAGCAGCCAAAACCCCCCATCCCCCGGAGCGTACTCCTACGAGCAGTACTTC
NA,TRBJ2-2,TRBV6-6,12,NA,CASSYLSGELFF,TGTGCCAGCAGTTATTTGAGCGGGGAGCTGTTTTTT
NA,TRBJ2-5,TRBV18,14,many,CASSPPGGMETQYF,TGTGCCAGCTCACCACCGGGCGGTATGGAGACCCAGTACTTC
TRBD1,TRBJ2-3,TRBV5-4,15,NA,CASFAGTGDTDTQYF,TGTGCCAGCTTCGCCGGGACAGGTGACACAGATACGCAGTATTTT
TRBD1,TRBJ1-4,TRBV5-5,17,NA,CASSLRQGHTTNEKLFF,TGTGCCAGCAGCTTGAGACAGGGGCACACAACTAATGAAAAACTGTTTTTT
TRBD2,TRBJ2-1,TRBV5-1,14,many,CASKRGLEGNEQFF,TGCGCCAGTAAACGGGGACTAGAGGGTAATGAGCAGTTCTTC
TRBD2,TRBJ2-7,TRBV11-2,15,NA,CASSVPGLAGDEQYF,TGTGCCAGCAGCGTGCCGGGACTAGCGGGAGACGAGCAGTACTTC
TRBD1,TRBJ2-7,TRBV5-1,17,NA,CASSSSLTGVIRNEQYF,TGTGCCAGCAGCTCGTCCCTGACAGGGGTAATTCGGAACGAGCAGTACTTC
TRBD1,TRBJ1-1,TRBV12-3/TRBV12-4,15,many,CASSPLTGGLSEAFF,TGTGCCAGCAGTCCGCTGACAGGGGGCCTCTCTGAAGCTTTCTTT
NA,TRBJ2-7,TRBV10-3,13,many,CAIGLARSYEQYF,TGTGCCATCGGCCTAGCGCGCTCCTACGAGCAGTACTTC
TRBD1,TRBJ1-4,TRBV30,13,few,CAWSRDSNEKLFF,TGTGCCTGGAGTCGGGACAGTAATGAAAAACTGTTTTTT
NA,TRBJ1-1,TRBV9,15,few,CASSSYGTLNTEAFF,TGTGCCAGCAGCTCTTACGGGACGTTGAACACTGAAGCTTTCTTT
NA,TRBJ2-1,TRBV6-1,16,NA,CASSDGVRDSYNEQFF,TGTGCCAGCAGTGATGGGGTCAGAGACTCCTACAATGAGCAGTTCTTT
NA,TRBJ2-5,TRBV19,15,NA,CASSHGTMLQETQYF,TGTGCCAGTAGTCACGGGACAATGTTACAAGAGACCCAGTACTTC
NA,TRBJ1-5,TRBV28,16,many,CASSLVGRGGNQPQHF,TGTGCCAGCAGTTTGGTCGGCAGGGGCGGGAATCAGCCCCAGCATTTT
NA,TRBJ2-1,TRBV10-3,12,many,CAIGVGDNEQFF,TGTGCCATAGGCGTTGGGGACAATGAGCAGTTCTTC
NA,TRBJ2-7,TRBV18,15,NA,CATANPTGTYYEQYF,TGTGCCACCGCAAACCCCACCGGGACCTACTACGAGCAGTACTTC